This is a list of T cell receptor beta chains from one sample in a study of blood T cell repertoires in COVID-19. The assay was immunoSEQ multiplex PCR, and TCRdb's table has in-frame clones only and misses some. The sample yields approximately 470,000 clones, around 90% seen once. Source material: PBMCs or T cells enriched from blood (not recorded which). These receptors all stem from a woman between 18 and 29 years old who had recovered from COVID-19. Both conserved end residues are part of each CDR3. Fields, in order: D gene, J gene, clone size, V gene, CDR3 protein, CDR3 DNA. A D gene is named only where the DNA matches it firmly. Size values are once, few and many counts, or a class for expanded clones, and some rows have none.

d_call: NA; j_call: TRBJ2-3; clone_size: NA; v_call: TRBV30; cdr3_aa: CAWSGGTFFDTQYF; cdr3_nt: TGTGCCTGGAGTGGCGGGACGTTTTTCGATACGCAGTATTTT
d_call: TRBD1; j_call: TRBJ1-4; clone_size: NA; v_call: TRBV5-6; cdr3_aa: CASSDRDRSNEKLFF; cdr3_nt: TGTGCCAGCAGCGACCGGGACAGGTCTAATGAAAAACTGTTTTTT
d_call: NA; j_call: TRBJ2-1; clone_size: NA; v_call: TRBV10-3; cdr3_aa: CAISEGRRGEQFF; cdr3_nt: TGTGCCATCAGTGAGGGAAGGCGGGGTGAGCAGTTCTTC
d_call: TRBD2; j_call: TRBJ2-1; clone_size: NA; v_call: TRBV6-5; cdr3_aa: CAAGGALGEQFF; cdr3_nt: TGTGCCGCGGGGGGGGCCCTGGGTGAGCAGTTCTTC
d_call: TRBD1; j_call: TRBJ1-1; clone_size: once; v_call: TRBV12-5; cdr3_aa: CASGWTGRAEAFF; cdr3_nt: TGTGCTAGTGGTTGGACAGGGAGGGCTGAAGCTTTCTTT
d_call: NA; j_call: TRBJ1-2; clone_size: NA; v_call: TRBV18; cdr3_aa: CASSRELNYGYTF; cdr3_nt: TGTGCCAGCTCCCGGGAGCTAAACTATGGCTACACCTTC
d_call: NA; j_call: TRBJ2-5; clone_size: NA; v_call: TRBV28; cdr3_aa: CASGTTVLGYF; cdr3_nt: TGTGCCAGCGGTACTACCGTCCTGGGGTACTTC
d_call: TRBD1; j_call: TRBJ2-1; clone_size: NA; v_call: TRBV28; cdr3_aa: CASSSQGIYNEQFF; cdr3_nt: TGTGCCAGCAGCTCACAGGGGATCTACAATGAGCAGTTCTTC
d_call: NA; j_call: TRBJ1-5; clone_size: few; v_call: TRBV5-1; cdr3_aa: CASSLSGGDQPQHF; cdr3_nt: TGCGCCAGCAGCTTATCGGGGGGCGATCAGCCCCAGCATTTT
d_call: TRBD2; j_call: TRBJ2-2; clone_size: NA; v_call: TRBV7-9; cdr3_aa: CASSSTEAGVPTNTGELFF; cdr3_nt: TGTGCCAGCAGCTCAACAGAGGCGGGGGTCCCTACGAACACCGGGGAGCTGTTTTTT
d_call: NA; j_call: TRBJ2-7; clone_size: NA; v_call: TRBV30; cdr3_aa: CACAGASGEQYF; cdr3_nt: TGTGCCTGCGCAGGGGCGAGTGGGGAGCAGTACTTC
d_call: NA; j_call: TRBJ2-5; clone_size: once; v_call: TRBV2; cdr3_aa: CASNILQETQYF; cdr3_nt: TGTGCCAGCAACATCCTCCAAGAGACCCAGTACTTC